The T cell receptor (beta chain) described here comes from a study of cytomegalovirus exposure and HLA in healthy donors. Study details: A later analysis reported the same platform for the roughly 120 validation repertoires and the 666 first-cohort repertoires. Notes on the study in general: It was reportedly the case that the classifier diagnosed cytomegalovirus status with high specificity and sensitivity.

About this clone itself: Its antigen is unknown.

Sequencing used immunoSEQ multiplex PCR; TCRdb keeps in-frame clones, though not all of them. This table holds around 80,000 clones, 90% to 95% found once. V dropped 2 bases and J dropped 0 bases, with 10 bases sitting between them. Germline loops: CDR1 MNHEY, CDR2 SMNVEV (reference sequence). The CDR3 sequence is 15 residues long. The donors were in the approximately 110-subject validation cohort; that cohort was separate from the approximately 730-subject first cohort. The source material was PBMCs. This clonotype originated in a woman aged 18-29 years in good health and CMV-seronegative. The V and J genes are TRBV27 and TRBJ1-1; TRBD1 is a possible D gene (5 bases). CDR3 region: CASSLIGGLNTEAFF. The DNA of the CDR3 is TGTGCCAGCAGTTTAATCGGGGGTCTGAACACTGAAGCTTTCTTT.